This T cell receptor (beta chain) was captured in a study of cytomegalovirus exposure and HLA in healthy donors. Study overall: Approximately 77 million unique TCRs from HLA-typed donors were held in an early release of data. Study findings and constraints: The authors judged a highly shared variant cluster likely a sequencing artifact.

As regards this clone: The antigen is not known.

The PCR ran on 60 Vbeta and 13 Jbeta primers. TCRdb keeps only in-frame clones here, not all; method: immunoSEQ multiplex PCR. Among 150,000 to 200,000 clones listed, approximately 70% were seen once. This receptor was identified in a man between 35 and 55 years old in good health and CMV-seropositive. Material for sequencing was PBMCs.

CDR3 nucleotides: TGTGCCAGCAGCCAAGACCTGGGGGCCCTTAATGAGCAGTTCTTC. This codes for CASSQDLGALNEQFF. This chain uses TRBV4-2 with TRBJ2-1; D might be TRBD1 (6 bases). Germline CDR1 LGHNA, CDR2 YNFKEQ. The CDR3 is 15 residues long. The ends were cut back, 0 bases at V and 7 bases at J, with 13 bases in the middle.